This T cell receptor beta chain is from a study of vaccination and CD4 T cells after COVID-19. This CDR3 is built from 14 residues. The ends were cut back, 6 bases at V and 3 bases at J, with 13 bases in the middle. Germline CDR1 and CDR2: MNHNS and SASEGT. Treatment noted: approximately 11-day PBMC culture with coronavirus spike peptide pools or control peptides (ViraFEST assay). It was with 10 IU/ml IL-2 and roughly 10 ug/ml peptide pools that 1.5 million to 2.5 million PBMCs per well were cultured. The Oncomine TCR Beta short-read assay generated sequence data from the DNA of cultured CD4+ T cells. One entry per CDR3 protein, called by TCRdb with MiXCR from the PCR reads. Among about 13,000 distinct CDR3 sequences listed, 75% to 85% were seen once. Remarks on this clonotype: The antigen is not known.

V gene TRBV6-1 combines with J gene TRBJ2-3; unclear D gene. The source is a human donor who had recovered from COVID-19. Sequenced material: CD4+ T cells from blood, cultured in vitro. CDR3 residues: CASRFRALTDTQYF. CDR3 bases: TGTGCCAGCAGATTCCGGGCCCTTACAGATACGCAGTATTTT.